The 32 T cell receptor beta chains below come from one sample, sequenced in a study of neoadjuvant anti-PD-1 for oral cavity cancer. Generated by immunoSEQ multiplex PCR, the TCRdb table keeps only in-frame clones and is missing some. The data show 20,000 to 30,000 clones, 25% to 30% seen once. The sample's time point: after neoadjuvant nivolumab, at surgical resection. Specimen: tumor tissue, collected after nivolumab (anti-PD-1) treatment. The receptors shown here come from a person aged 40 to 85 with oral cavity squamous cell carcinoma.

The chain uses TRBV2 and TRBJ2-3; D remains unclear. There are 15 residues in the CDR3. Between the trimmed V and J ends, which lost 3 bases and 1 base, there was a span of 11 bases. The germline CDR1 and CDR2 sequences are SNHLY and FYNNEI. In DNA form, the CDR3 reads TGTGCCAGCAGTGAGTCCGCGTTGGGCACAGATACGCAGTATTTT. Translating it yields CASSESALGTDTQYF.

This chain joins TRBV5-1 and TRBJ2-2; 9 bases fit TRBD2. Trimming removed 1 base from V and 0 bases from J; junction bases left unmatched: 1. This CDR3 region has 16 residues. From germline, CDR1 is SGHRS and CDR2 YFSETQ. For the CDR3, the DNA is TGCGCCAGCAGCTTGACTAGCGGGTCGAACACCGGGGAGCTGTTTTTT. As protein: CASSLTSGSNTGELFF.

The rearrangement links TRBV27 to TRBJ2-6; either TRBD1 or TRBD2 may fit D (5 bases each). The CDR3 totals 17 residues. Germline lookup yields CDR1 MNHEY and CDR2 SMNVEV (reference sequence). The ends were cut back, 2 bases at V and 0 bases at J, with 11 bases in the middle. CDR3 in amino acids: CASSLRGQSSGANVLTF. Here the CDR3 DNA reads TGTGCCAGCAGTTTACGGGGCCAAAGCTCTGGGGCCAACGTCCTGACTTTC.

The rearrangement links TRBV29-1 to TRBJ1-1; D might be TRBD1 (6 bases). V was shortened by 6 bases and J by 5 bases, with 16 bases between the two germline ends. Germline V CDR1 and CDR2: SQVTM, ANQGSEA. This CDR3 has 13 residues. CDR3 DNA: TGCAGCGTCACCTCAGGGGTTCGGACTGAAGCTTTCTTT. The encoded protein is CSVTSGVRTEAFF.

The chain carries TRBV9 and TRBJ2-3; 9 bases match TRBD2. The CDR3 has 16 residues. The V and J ends lost 0 bases and 4 bases, in that order; junction bases with no gene match: 6. In germline, CDR1 is SGDLS, CDR2 YYNGEE. The CDR3 protein is CASSVAAGGPADTQYF. CDR3 coding DNA: TGTGCCAGCAGCGTAGCGGCGGGAGGGCCTGCAGATACGCAGTATTTT.

The V and J genes are TRBV5-4 and TRBJ2-2, with no clear D. Germline V gives CDR1 SGHNT, CDR2 YYREEE (reference sequence). CDR3 length equals 13 residues. V was clipped by 3 bases and J by 7 bases, with 10 bases between them. The CDR3 protein is CASSSMVGGELFF. CDR3 coding DNA: TGTGCCAGCAGCTCGATGGTTGGCGGGGAGCTGTTTTTT. The whole variable domain, filled in from reference TRBV5-4 and TRBJ2-2, reads ETGVTQSPTHLIKTRGQQVTLRCSSQSGHNTVSWYQQALGQGPQFIFQYYREEENGRGNFPPRFSGLQFPNYSSELNVNALELDDSALYLCASSSMVGGELFFGEGSRLTVL.

This clone was seen only a few times. The V gene is TRBV25-1, the J gene TRBJ2-7; possibly TRBD2 for D (6 bases). CDR3 length: 13 amino acids. V dropped 3 bases and J dropped 6 bases, with 12 bases sitting between them. Germline assignment: CDR1 MGHDK and CDR2 SYGVNS. Here the CDR3 DNA reads TGTGCCAGCAGTGACGGGAGTGAGAGCGAGCAGTACTTC. The encoded protein is CASSDGSESEQYF.

This chain connects TRBV7-9 to TRBJ2-7, with a weak D call TRBD2 (5 bases). The V gene lost 2 bases and the J gene lost 6 bases, with 8 bases spanning the gap. There are 12 residues in the CDR3. Germline V gene lookup returns CDR1 SEHNR and CDR2 FQNEAQ (reference sequence). The chain's CDR3 is CASSLRGVEQYF. In DNA form, the CDR3 reads TGTGCCAGCAGCTTACGGGGTGTCGAGCAGTACTTC.

The chain joins TRBV11-1 to TRBJ2-3, with D tentatively TRBD1 (8 bases). Per germline, CDR1 SGHAT and CDR2 FQDESV (reference sequence). V was cut by 1 base and J by 2 bases, with 13 bases left in between. The CDR3 has 16 amino acids. CDR3 residues: CASSLGGGQVTDTQYF. Here the CDR3 DNA reads TGTGCCAGCAGCTTAGGGGGGGGACAGGTCACAGATACGCAGTATTTT.

This chain links TRBV25-1 with TRBJ2-5, with D perhaps TRBD2 (6 bases). The CDR3 contains 15 residues. The germline gives CDR1 MGHDK, CDR2 SYGVNS. With 4 bases removed from V and 0 bases from J, the gap between germline ends came to 12 bases. The CDR3 sequence is CASSAGSTYQETQYF. The CDR3 DNA is TGTGCCAGCAGTGCCGGGAGCACGTACCAAGAGACCCAGTACTTC. The variable domain in full, completed from reference TRBV25-1 and TRBJ2-5, reads EADIYQTPRYLVIGTGKKITLECSQTMGHDKMYWYQQDPGMELHLIHYSYGVNSTEKGDLSSESTVSRIRTEHFPLTLESARPSHTSQYLCASSAGSTYQETQYFGPGTRLLVL.

The chain is built from TRBV18 and TRBJ2-1; D unclear. Trimming took off 3 bases at V and 7 bases at J, with 16 bases between the two ends. Germline V CDR1 and CDR2: KGHSH, LQKENI. CDR3 size: 15 residues. The CDR3 spells CASSPRSGDGNEQFF. The CDR3 bases are TGTGCCAGCTCACCCCGATCGGGCGACGGGAATGAGCAGTTCTTC.

J is TRBJ2-7 and V is TRBV29-1; no reliable D call. Germline V CDR1 and CDR2: SQVTM, ANQGSEA. Deletions cut 1 base from V and 4 bases from J, with 8 bases between. This CDR3 region has 12 residues. CDR3 amino acids: CSVEGLKYEQYF. The CDR3 DNA is TGCAGCGTTGAAGGACTGAAGTACGAGCAGTACTTC.

V and J are TRBV10-2 and TRBJ2-1, with 7 nucleotides matching TRBD2. The CDR3 totals 14 residues. V gave up 6 bases and J gave up 2 bases; unmatched junction bases: 4. Germline V gene lookup returns CDR1 WSHSY and CDR2 SAAADI. The DNA for the CDR3 is TGCGCCAGCAGGAAAGCGGGGCCCTACAATGAGCAGTTCTTC. Translation: CASRKAGPYNEQFF.

This chain uses TRBV6-6 with TRBJ2-3; TRBD1 matches at 9 bases. Germline V gene data show CDR1 as MNHNY and CDR2 as SVGAGI (reference sequence). This CDR3 is built from 15 residues. The ends lost 7 bases at V and 0 bases at J; junction bases unmatched: 5. CDR3 sequence: CASNQQGASTDTQYF. DNA of the CDR3: TGTGCCAGCAATCAACAGGGGGCGAGCACAGATACGCAGTATTTT.

This clone was seen a few times. The chain recombines TRBV11-2 with TRBJ2-1, with 10 nucleotides matching TRBD2. The trim removed 1 base at V and 12 bases at J, leaving 12 bases unmatched. CDR3 length: 16 amino acids. Germline loops: CDR1 SGHAT, CDR2 FQNNGV. The CDR3 sequence: CASSLGSSGSIGGQFF. CDR3 DNA: TGTGCCAGCAGCTTAGGATCTAGCGGGAGTATAGGAGGGCAGTTCTTC.

The V gene is TRBV6-1, the J gene TRBJ1-2, with 9 bases matching TRBD1. Per germline, CDR1 MNHNS and CDR2 SASEGT. Trimming took 1 base from V and 5 from J; bases not matched to a gene: 5. The CDR3 totals 15 residues. The CDR3 spells CASSEVTGTGYGYTF. In DNA form, the CDR3 reads TGTGCCAGCAGTGAAGTGACCGGGACAGGGTATGGCTACACCTTC.

The chain uses TRBV9 and TRBJ1-1, with 7 bases identical to TRBD1. The CDR3 has 14 amino acids. Germline assignment: CDR1 SGDLS and CDR2 YYNGEE. V lost 0 bases and J lost 5; bases outside the gene matches: 4. The CDR3 is CASSVEGGGTEAFF. The CDR3 DNA reads as TGTGCCAGCAGCGTAGAAGGGGGCGGGACTGAAGCTTTCTTT.

In its sample, this clone was seen a few times. The chain joins TRBV19 to TRBJ2-2; 8 nucleotides line up with TRBD1. Germline-derived CDR1 and CDR2 are LNHDA and SQIVND (reference sequence). The length of the CDR3 is 16 residues. The J segment lost 2 bases and the V segment lost 5 bases, leaving 7 bases of the junction unmatched. In nucleotides, the CDR3 is TGTGCCAGTAGTCCCCGGGGACAGGCTAACACCGGGGAGCTGTTTTTT. Amino acid sequence: CASSPRGQANTGELFF. Full variable domain (outside the CDR3, taken from reference TRBV19 and TRBJ2-2): DGGITQSPKYLFRKEGQNVTLSCEQNLNHDAMYWYRQDPGQGLRLIYYSQIVNDFQKGDIAEGYSVSREKKESFPLTVTSAQKNPTAFYLCASSPRGQANTGELFFGEGSRLTVL.

This clone has only a few counts. This chain links TRBV30 with TRBJ1-2, with D possibly being TRBD1 (5 bases). The CDR3 spans 14 residues. Trimming left V 3 bases short and J 3 bases short, with 14 bases between. Per germline, CDR1 GTSNPN and CDR2 SVGIG (reference sequence). The CDR3 coding sequence is TGTGCCTGGAGGCGGGGAGGGGCGTACTATGGCTACACCTTC. Amino acid sequence: CAWRRGGAYYGYTF.

V is TRBV29-1 and J is TRBJ1-4; D unclear. Germline CDR1 is SQVTM and CDR2 is ANQGSEA. Trimming removed 8 bases at V and 4 bases at J, with 11 bases between. This CDR3 region has 12 residues. The CDR3 DNA is TGCAGCTTTTTGGACGGTAATGAAAAACTGTTTTTT. Amino acid sequence: CSFLDGNEKLFF.

V usage is TRBV7-2 and J usage is TRBJ1-1; possible D gene TRBD1, 5 bases. The CDR3 loop spans 14 amino acids. Germline V lookup: CDR1 SGHTA, CDR2 FQGNSA. V lost 1 base, J lost 5 bases, and 11 bases lay in between. As DNA, the CDR3 is TGTGCCAGCAGCTTAGAGGGGCGGGGGACTGAAGCTTTCTTT. It specifies CASSLEGRGTEAFF.

This clone is medium-sized within its sample. The chain joins TRBV11-1 to TRBJ1-2; D is undetermined. The CDR3 extends over 13 amino acids. CDR1 is SGHAT, CDR2 FQDESV, per germline (reference sequence). V was shortened by 5 bases and J by 3 bases, with 10 bases between the two germline ends. For the CDR3, the DNA is TGTGCCAGCAGCCCCAAGGGCGACTATGGCTACACCTTC. It codes for CASSPKGDYGYTF.

The V call is TRBV14, the J call TRBJ2-7; no definite D call. Trimming took off 3 bases at V and 2 bases at J, with 8 bases between the two ends. Germline V gene lookup returns CDR1 SGHDN and CDR2 FVKESK. The CDR3 contains 13 residues. The CDR3 spells CASSHRVPYEQYF. The CDR3 bases are TGTGCCAGCAGCCATCGGGTCCCCTACGAGCAGTACTTC. The full variable domain, rest sourced from reference TRBV14 and TRBJ2-7, is EAGVTQFPSHSVIEKGQTVTLRCDPISGHDNLYWYRRVMGKEIKFLLHFVKESKQDESGMPNNRFLAERTGGTYSTLKVQPAELEDSGVYFCASSHRVPYEQYFGPGTRLTVT.

This clone came up a few times. The rearrangement joins TRBV14 to TRBJ2-1; D not resolved. There are 16 residues in the CDR3. From germline, CDR1 is SGHDN and CDR2 FVKESK. Trimming shortened V by 4 bases and J by 0 bases, and 13 bases separated the two germline ends. The CDR3 DNA reads as TGTGCCAGCAGCCTAACGGTGGGTGCCTCCTACAATGAGCAGTTCTTC. Translated, it gives CASSLTVGASYNEQFF.

This clone was found a few times. This rearrangement joins TRBV7-3 to TRBJ2-1, with TRBD2 identical over 14 bases. From germline, CDR1 is SGHTA and CDR2 FQGTGA. The V and J ends lost 2 bases and 6 bases, in that order; junction bases with no gene match: 3. This CDR3 is built from 16 residues. DNA of the CDR3: TGTGCCAGCAGCTTACCGGGACTAGCGGGGGTCAATGAGCAGTTCTTC. This gives the protein CASSLPGLAGVNEQFF.

Here the CDR3 reads CASSAGLKGYEQYF. DNA of the CDR3: TGTGCCAGTAGTGCGGGGCTAAAGGGTTACGAGCAGTACTTC. The gene calls are TRBV19 and TRBJ2-7; a weak D match, TRBD2 (6 bases). Per the germline V gene, CDR1 is LNHDA and CDR2 is SQIVND (reference sequence). The germline V and J ends were trimmed by 5 bases and 4 bases, with 15 bases remaining between them. The length of the CDR3 is 14 residues.

This chain joins TRBV5-4 and TRBJ2-3; possible D gene TRBD2, 6 bases. With 4 bases removed from V and 2 bases from J, the gap between germline ends came to 14 bases. The CDR3 contains 15 residues. CDR1 and CDR2 from the germline V gene are SGHNT and YYREEE (reference sequence). Here the CDR3 DNA reads TGTGCCAGCAGCAGGCTAGCGTCAAACACAGATACGCAGTATTTT. Amino acid sequence: CASSRLASNTDTQYF.

This clone was seen more than once but under ten times. This chain connects TRBV11-2 to TRBJ1-2, with 8 bases matching TRBD1. The CDR3 is made up of 15 amino acids. V shed 1 base and J 5 bases; nucleotides not matched to a gene: 6. Germline CDR1 is SGHAT and CDR2 is FQNNGV. The CDR3 DNA follows: TGTGCCAGCAGCTTAGTCCGGCAGGGGGCGTATGGCTACACCTTC. Translation: CASSLVRQGAYGYTF.

The table lists this clone with a few counts. CDR3 DNA: TGTGCCAGCAGCCAGGGGGGGGTTTACAATGAGCAGTTCTTC. Translating it yields CASSQGGVYNEQFF. V gene TRBV4-2 combines with J gene TRBJ2-1, with 7 positions matching TRBD2. V was clipped by 3 bases and J by 4 bases; unmatched bases: 3. Germline CDR1 LGHNA, CDR2 YNFKEQ. The CDR3 spans 14 residues.

The J gene is TRBJ2-3, the V gene TRBV5-6; D not resolved. Trimming removed 1 base at V and 1 base at J, with 7 bases between. Per germline, CDR1 SGHDT and CDR2 YYEEEE. The CDR3 is 14 residues long. The CDR3 loop reads CASSLYGGTDTQYF. CDR3 coding DNA: TGTGCCAGCAGCTTGTATGGGGGCACAGATACGCAGTATTTT.

The rearrangement links TRBV6-5 to TRBJ1-2; tentative D call: TRBD1 (6 bases). The CDR3 is 13 amino acids. Germline V lookup: CDR1 MNHEY, CDR2 SVGAGI. V gave up 0 bases and J gave up 9 bases, with 11 bases separating them. CDR3: CASSYSPDRSYTF. The CDR3 coding sequence is TGTGCCAGCAGTTACTCCCCTGACAGGAGCTACACCTTC.

The rearrangement links TRBV7-9 to TRBJ1-2; D is uncertain. This CDR3 has 14 residues. Trimming removed 4 bases from V and 3 bases from J, with 12 bases in between. Germline CDR1 SEHNR, CDR2 FQNEAQ (reference sequence). The CDR3 is CASSSRTEYYGYTF. CDR3 bases: TGTGCCAGCAGCTCACGGACGGAATACTATGGCTACACCTTC.